The clone carrying this TCR beta chain was seen more than once but under ten times. Its specificity is unknown. iRepertoire HTBI primers and Arm-PCR of CDR3 regions built TCR beta libraries. TCRdb processed the multiplex PCR reads anew with MiXCR; each CDR3 protein has one entry. Of approximately 440,000 distinct CDR3 sequences in the sample, roughly 17% were seen once. The sample's time point: newly diagnosed GD, antithyroid drugs for less than 3 months. Construction of the TCR library relied on RNA isolated from PBMCs. This sample stems from a study of regulatory T cells in long-lasting Graves disease. Study-level findings and limits: Because few samples were included, accuracy may have been lower. For persistent Graves' patients, TCR diversity was lower than for newly diagnosed ones. Fewer public clonotypes were shared by new patients (just under 1,000) than by persistent patients (around 2,800).

The CDR3 sequence is 17 residues long. The J segment lost 4 bases and the V segment lost 5 bases, leaving 12 bases of the junction unmatched. CDR1 is MNHNS and CDR2 is SASEGT in the germline V gene. The data were also submitted as part of a second study, on T cells in Graves' hyperthyroidism and ophthalmopathy. That investigation notes: The HTBI primer set served for first-round RT-PCR of the TCR CDR3.

The clonotype was recovered from a man aged 40-49 years with Graves disease. The rearrangement joins TRBV6-1 to TRBJ1-1, with 11 positions matching TRBD1. Sequenced material: peripheral blood mononuclear cells (PBMCs), taken at new diagnosis, from a patient treated with antithyroid drugs. CDR3 in amino acids: CASSPRRTGGVGTEAFF. As DNA, the CDR3 is TGTGCCAGCAGTCCCCGGCGGACAGGGGGCGTTGGCACTGAAGCTTTCTTT.